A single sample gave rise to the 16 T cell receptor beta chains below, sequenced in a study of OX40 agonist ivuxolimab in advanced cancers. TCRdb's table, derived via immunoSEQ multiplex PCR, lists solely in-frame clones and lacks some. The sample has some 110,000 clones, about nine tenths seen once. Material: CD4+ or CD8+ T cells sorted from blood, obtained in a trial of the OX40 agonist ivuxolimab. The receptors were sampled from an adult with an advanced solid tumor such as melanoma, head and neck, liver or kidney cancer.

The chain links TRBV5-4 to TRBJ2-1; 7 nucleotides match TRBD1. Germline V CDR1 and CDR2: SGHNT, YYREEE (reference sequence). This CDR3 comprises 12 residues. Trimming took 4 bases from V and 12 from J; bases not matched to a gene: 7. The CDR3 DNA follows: TGTGCCAGCAGCGGGGACAGTAGACGGCAGTTCTTC. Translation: CASSGDSRRQFF. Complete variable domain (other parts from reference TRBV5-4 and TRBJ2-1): ETGVTQSPTHLIKTRGQQVTLRCSSQSGHNTVSWYQQALGQGPQFIFQYYREEENGRGNFPPRFSGLQFPNYSSELNVNALELDDSALYLCASSGDSRRQFFGPGTRLTVL.

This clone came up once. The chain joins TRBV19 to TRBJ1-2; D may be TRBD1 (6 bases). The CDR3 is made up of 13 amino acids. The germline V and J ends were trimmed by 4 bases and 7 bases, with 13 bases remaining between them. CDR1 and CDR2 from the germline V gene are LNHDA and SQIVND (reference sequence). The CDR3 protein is CASSTQGSGGYTF. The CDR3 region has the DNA TGTGCCAGTAGTACACAGGGTTCGGGTGGCTACACCTTC.

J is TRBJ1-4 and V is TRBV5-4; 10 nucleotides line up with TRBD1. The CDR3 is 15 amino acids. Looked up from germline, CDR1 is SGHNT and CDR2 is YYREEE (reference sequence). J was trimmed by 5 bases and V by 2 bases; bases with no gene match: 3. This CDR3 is CASSFDRGLNEKLFF. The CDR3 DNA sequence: TGTGCCAGCAGCTTTGACAGGGGGCTAAATGAAAAACTGTTTTTT.

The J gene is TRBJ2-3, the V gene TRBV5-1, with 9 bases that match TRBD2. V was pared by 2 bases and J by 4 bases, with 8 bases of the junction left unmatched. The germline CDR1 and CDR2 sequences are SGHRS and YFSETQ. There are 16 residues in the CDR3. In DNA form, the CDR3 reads TGCGCCAGCAGCTTAATCGGCGGGGGGGCCCCAGATACGCAGTATTTT. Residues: CASSLIGGGAPDTQYF.

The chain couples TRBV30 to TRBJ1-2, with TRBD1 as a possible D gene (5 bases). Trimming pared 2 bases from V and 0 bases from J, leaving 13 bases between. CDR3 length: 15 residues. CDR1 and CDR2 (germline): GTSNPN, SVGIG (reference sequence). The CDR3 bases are TGTGCCTGGAGTAGGGGAAGGATTGCTAACTATGGCTACACCTTC. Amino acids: CAWSRGRIANYGYTF.

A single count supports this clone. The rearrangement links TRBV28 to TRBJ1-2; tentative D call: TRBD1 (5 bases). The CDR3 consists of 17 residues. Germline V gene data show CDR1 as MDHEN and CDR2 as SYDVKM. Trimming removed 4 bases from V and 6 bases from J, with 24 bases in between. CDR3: CASSWAAGGGYENGYTF. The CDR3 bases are TGTGCCAGCAGTTGGGCCGCGGGGGGTGGGTATGAGAATGGCTACACCTTC.

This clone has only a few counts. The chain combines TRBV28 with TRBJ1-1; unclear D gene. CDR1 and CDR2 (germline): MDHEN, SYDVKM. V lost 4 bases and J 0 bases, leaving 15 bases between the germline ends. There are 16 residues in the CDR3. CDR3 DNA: TGTGCCAGCAGTTCTCACGGCCTGTCCATGAACACTGAAGCTTTCTTT. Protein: CASSSHGLSMNTEAFF.

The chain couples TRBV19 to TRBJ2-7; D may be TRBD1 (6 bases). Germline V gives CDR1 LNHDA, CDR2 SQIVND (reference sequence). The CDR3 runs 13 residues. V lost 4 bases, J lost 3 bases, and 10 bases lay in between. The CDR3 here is CASSRAGVYEQYF. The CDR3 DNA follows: TGTGCCAGTAGTAGAGCAGGGGTCTACGAGCAGTACTTC.

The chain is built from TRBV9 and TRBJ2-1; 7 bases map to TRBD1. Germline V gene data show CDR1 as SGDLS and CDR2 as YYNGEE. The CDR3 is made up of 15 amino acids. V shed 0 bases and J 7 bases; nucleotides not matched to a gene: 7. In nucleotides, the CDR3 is TGTGCCAGCAGCGTAGCTCGCCAGGGGGTTAATGAGCAGTTCTTC. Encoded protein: CASSVARQGVNEQFF.

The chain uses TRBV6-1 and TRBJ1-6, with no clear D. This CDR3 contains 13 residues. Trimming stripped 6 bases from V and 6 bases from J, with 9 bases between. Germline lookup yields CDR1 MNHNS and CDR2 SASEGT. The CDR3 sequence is CASSLGINSPLHF. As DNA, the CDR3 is TGTGCCAGCAGCCTGGGGATTAATTCACCCCTCCACTTT.

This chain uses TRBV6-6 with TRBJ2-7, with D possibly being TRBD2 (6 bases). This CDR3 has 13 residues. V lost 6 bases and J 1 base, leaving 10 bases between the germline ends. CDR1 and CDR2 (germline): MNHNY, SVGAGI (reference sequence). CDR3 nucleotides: TGTGCCAGCAGGAGGACTACTTCCTACGAGCAGTACTTC. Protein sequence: CASRRTTSYEQYF.

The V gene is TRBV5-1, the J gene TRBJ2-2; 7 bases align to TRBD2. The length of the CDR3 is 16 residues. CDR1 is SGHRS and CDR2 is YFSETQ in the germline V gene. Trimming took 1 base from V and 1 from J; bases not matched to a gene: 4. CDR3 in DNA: TGCGCCAGCAGCTTGTTCGCTAGCGGGAACACCGGGGAGCTGTTTTTT. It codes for CASSLFASGNTGELFF.

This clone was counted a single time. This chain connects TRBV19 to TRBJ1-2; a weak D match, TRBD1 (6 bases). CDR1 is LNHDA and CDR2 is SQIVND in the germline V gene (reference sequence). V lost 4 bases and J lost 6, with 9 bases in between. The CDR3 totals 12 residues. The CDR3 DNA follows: TGTGCCAGTAGTACCAGGGGCCATGGCTACACCTTC. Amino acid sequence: CASSTRGHGYTF.

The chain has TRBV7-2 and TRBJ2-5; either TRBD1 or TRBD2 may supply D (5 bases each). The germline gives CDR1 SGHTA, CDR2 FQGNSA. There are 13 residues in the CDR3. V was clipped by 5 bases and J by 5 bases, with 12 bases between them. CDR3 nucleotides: TGTGCCAGCAGCAGGGACCCGAGGGAGACCCAGTACTTC. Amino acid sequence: CASSRDPRETQYF.

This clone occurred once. CDR3 bases: TGTGCCTGGAATTGGGGGGCCCAAGAGACCCAGTACTTC. Protein: CAWNWGAQETQYF. This chain joins TRBV30 and TRBJ2-5; either TRBD1 or TRBD2 may fit D (6 bases each). V lost 4 bases and J 1 base, leaving 10 bases between the germline ends. Germline V gene sequence: CDR1 GTSNPN, CDR2 SVGIG (reference sequence). The CDR3 extends over 13 amino acids.

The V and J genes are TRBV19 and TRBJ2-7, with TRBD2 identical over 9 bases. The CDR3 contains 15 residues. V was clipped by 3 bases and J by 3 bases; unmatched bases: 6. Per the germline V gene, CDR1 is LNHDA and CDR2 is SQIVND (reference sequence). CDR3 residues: CASSIASGVGYEQYF. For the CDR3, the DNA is TGTGCCAGTAGTATCGCTAGCGGGGTGGGCTACGAGCAGTACTTC.